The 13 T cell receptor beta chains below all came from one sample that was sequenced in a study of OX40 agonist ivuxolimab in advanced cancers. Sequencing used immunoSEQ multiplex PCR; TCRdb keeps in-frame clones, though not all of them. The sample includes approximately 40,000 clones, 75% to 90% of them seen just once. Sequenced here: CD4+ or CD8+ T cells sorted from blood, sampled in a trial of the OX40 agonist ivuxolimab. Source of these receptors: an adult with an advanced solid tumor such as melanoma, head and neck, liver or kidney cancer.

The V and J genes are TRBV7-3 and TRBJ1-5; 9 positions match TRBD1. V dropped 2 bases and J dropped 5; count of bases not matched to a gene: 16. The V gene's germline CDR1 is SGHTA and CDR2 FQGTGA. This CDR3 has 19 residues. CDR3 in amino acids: CASSLLHKPRGQGDQPQHF. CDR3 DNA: TGTGCCAGCAGCTTACTTCATAAACCTCGGGGACAGGGTGATCAGCCCCAGCATTTT.

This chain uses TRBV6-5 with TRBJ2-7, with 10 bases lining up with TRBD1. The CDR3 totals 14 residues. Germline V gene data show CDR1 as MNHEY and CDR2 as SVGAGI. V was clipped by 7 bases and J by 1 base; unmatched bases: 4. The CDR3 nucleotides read TGTGCCAGCATGGGGACAGGGGCTTCCTACGAGCAGTACTTC. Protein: CASMGTGASYEQYF.

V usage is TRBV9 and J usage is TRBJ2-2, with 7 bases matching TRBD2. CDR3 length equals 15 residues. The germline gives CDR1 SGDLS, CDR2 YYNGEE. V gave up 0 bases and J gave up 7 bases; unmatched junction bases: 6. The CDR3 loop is CASSVGREAIGELFF. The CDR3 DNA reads TGTGCCAGCAGCGTAGGACGGGAGGCGATCGGGGAGCTGTTTTTT.

DNA for the CDR3: TGTGCCAGCAGCCTAGGATCATCTGGAAACACCATATATTTT. This gives the protein CASSLGSSGNTIYF. This rearrangement joins TRBV28 to TRBJ1-3; D not certain. The CDR3 is 14 amino acids. V lost 6 bases and J 1 base, leaving 10 bases between the germline ends. Germline values: CDR1 MDHEN, CDR2 SYDVKM.

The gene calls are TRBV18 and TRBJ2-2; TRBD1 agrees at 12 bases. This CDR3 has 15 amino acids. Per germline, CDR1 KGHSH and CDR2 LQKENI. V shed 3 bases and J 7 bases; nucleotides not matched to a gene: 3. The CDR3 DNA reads TGTGCCAGCTCACCGGGACAGGGGGCTGGCGGGGAGCTGTTTTTT. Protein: CASSPGQGAGGELFF.

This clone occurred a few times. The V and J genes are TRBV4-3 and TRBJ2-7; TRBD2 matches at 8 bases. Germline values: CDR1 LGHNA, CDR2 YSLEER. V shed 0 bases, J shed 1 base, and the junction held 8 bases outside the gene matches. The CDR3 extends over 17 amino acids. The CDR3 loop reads CASSQDHRSGSSYEQYF. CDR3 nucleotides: TGCGCCAGCAGCCAAGATCACCGGAGCGGGAGTTCCTACGAGCAGTACTTC.

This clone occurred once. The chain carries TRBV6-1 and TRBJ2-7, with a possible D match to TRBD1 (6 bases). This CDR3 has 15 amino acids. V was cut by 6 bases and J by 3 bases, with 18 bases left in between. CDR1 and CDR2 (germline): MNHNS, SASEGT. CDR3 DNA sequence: TGTGCCAGCAGAGACCGGGACATCACCCTCTACGAGCAGTACTTC. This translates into CASRDRDITLYEQYF.

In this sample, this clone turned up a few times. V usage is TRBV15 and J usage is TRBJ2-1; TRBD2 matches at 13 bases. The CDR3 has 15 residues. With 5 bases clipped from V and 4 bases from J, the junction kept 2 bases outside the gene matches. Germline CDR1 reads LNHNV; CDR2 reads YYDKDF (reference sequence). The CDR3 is CATSPGLAGYNEQFF. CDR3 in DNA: TGTGCCACCAGCCCGGGACTAGCGGGGTACAATGAGCAGTTCTTC.

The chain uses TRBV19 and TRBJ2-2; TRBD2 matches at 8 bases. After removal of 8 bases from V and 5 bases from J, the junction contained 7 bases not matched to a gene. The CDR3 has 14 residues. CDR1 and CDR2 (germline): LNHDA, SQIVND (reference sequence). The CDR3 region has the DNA TGTGCCAGTTCAGGCAGCGGGAGAACCGGGGAGCTGTTTTTT. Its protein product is CASSGSGRTGELFF.

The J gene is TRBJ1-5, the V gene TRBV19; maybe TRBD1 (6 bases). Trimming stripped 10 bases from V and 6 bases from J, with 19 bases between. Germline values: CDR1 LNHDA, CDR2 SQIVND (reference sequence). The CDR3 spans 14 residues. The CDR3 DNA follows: TGTGCCACCGCTGACCAGGGGAACGGTCAGCCCCAGCATTTT. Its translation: CATADQGNGQPQHF. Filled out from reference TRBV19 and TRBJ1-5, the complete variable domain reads DGGITQSPKYLFRKEGQNVTLSCEQNLNHDAMYWYRQDPGQGLRLIYYSQIVNDFQKGDIAEGYSVSREKKESFPLTVTSAQKNPTAFYLCATADQGNGQPQHFGDGTRLSIL.

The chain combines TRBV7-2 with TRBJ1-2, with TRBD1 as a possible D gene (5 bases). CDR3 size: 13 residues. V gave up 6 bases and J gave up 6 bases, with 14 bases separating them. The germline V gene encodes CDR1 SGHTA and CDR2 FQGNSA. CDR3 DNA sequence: TGTGCCAGCAGGCCGACAGTTCCGGATGGCTACACCTTC. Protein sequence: CASRPTVPDGYTF.

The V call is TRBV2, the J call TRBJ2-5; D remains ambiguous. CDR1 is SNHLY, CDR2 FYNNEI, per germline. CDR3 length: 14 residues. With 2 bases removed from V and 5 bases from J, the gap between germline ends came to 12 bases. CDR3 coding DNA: TGTGCCAGCAGTGAAAGTTTATCCGGGGAGACCCAGTACTTC. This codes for CASSESLSGETQYF.

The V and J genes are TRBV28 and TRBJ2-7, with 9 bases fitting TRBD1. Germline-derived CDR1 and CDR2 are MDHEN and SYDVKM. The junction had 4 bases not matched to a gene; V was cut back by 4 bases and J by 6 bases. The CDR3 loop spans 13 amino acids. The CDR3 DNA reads TGTGCCAGCAGTTCGGGACAGGGCGGCGAGCAGTACTTC. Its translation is CASSSGQGGEQYF. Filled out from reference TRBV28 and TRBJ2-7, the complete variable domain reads DVKVTQSSRYLVKRTGEKVFLECVQDMDHENMFWYRQDPGLGLRLIYFSYDVKMKEKGDIPEGYSVSREKKERFSLILESASTNQTSMYLCASSSGQGGEQYFGPGTRLTVT.